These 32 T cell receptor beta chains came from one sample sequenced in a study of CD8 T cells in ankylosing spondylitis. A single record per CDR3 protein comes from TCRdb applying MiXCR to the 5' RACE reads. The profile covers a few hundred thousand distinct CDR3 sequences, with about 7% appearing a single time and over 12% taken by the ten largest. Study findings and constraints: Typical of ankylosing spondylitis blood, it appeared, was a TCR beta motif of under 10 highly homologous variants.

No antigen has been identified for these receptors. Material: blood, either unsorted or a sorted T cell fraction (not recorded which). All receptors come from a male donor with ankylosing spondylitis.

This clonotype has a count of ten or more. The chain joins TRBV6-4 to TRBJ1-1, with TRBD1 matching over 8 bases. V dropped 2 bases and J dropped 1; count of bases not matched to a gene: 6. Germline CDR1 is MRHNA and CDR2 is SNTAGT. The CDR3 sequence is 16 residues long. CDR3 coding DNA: TGTGCCAGCAGTGACGCTCCCGGGACAGGGAACACTGAAGCTTTCTTT. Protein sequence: CASSDAPGTGNTEAFF.

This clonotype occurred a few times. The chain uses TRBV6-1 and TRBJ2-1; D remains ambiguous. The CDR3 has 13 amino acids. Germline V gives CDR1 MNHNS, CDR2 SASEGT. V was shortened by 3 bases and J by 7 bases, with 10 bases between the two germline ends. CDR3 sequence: CASSDRLENEQFF. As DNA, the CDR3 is TGTGCCAGCAGTGACCGCTTGGAGAATGAGCAGTTCTTC.

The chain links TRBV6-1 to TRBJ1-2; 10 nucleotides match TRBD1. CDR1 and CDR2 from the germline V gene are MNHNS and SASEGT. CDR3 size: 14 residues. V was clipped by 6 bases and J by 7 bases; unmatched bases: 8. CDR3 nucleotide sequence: TGTGCCAGCAGAGTAACCCGGGACAGGGGTGGCTACACCTTC. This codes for CASRVTRDRGGYTF.

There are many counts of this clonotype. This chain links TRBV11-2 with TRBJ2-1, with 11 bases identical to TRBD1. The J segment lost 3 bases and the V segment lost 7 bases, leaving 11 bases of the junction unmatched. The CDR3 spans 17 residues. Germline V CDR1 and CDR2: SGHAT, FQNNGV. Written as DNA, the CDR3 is TGTGCCAGCACCCACCTCTTAGGGACAGGGGGCTACAATGAGCAGTTCTTC. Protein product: CASTHLLGTGGYNEQFF.

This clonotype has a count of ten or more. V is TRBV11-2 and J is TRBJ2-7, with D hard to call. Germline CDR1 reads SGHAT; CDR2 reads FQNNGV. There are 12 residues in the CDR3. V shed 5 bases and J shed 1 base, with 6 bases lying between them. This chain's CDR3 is CASSKYSYEQYF. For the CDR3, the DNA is TGTGCCAGCAGCAAATATTCCTACGAGCAGTACTTC.

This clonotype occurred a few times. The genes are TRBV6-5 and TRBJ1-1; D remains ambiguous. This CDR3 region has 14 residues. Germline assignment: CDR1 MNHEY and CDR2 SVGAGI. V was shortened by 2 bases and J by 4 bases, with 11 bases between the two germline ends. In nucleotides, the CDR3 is TGTGCCAGCAGTTACGGAGGTTGGAGCACTGAAGCTTTCTTT. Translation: CASSYGGWSTEAFF.

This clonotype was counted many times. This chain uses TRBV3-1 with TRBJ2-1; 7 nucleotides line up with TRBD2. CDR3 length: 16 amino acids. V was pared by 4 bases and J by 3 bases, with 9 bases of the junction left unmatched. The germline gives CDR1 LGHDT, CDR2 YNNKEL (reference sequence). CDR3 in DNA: TGTGCCAGCAGCCCCCGACGCAGCGGGGTCTACAATGAGCAGTTCTTC. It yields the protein CASSPRRSGVYNEQFF.

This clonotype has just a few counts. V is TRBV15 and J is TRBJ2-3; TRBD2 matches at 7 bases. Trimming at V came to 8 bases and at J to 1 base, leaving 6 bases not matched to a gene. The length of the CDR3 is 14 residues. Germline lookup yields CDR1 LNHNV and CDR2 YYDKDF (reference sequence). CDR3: CATEGAGGTDTQYF. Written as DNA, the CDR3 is TGTGCCACCGAAGGGGCGGGGGGCACAGATACGCAGTATTTT.

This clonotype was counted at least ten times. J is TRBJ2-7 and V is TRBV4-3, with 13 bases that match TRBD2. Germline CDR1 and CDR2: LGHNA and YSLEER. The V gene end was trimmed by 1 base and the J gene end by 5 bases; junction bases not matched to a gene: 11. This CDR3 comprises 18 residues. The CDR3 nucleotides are TGCGCCAGCAGCCAAGGCCCCCCGACTAGCGGGAGGAAGAACGAGCAGTACTTC. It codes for CASSQGPPTSGRKNEQYF.

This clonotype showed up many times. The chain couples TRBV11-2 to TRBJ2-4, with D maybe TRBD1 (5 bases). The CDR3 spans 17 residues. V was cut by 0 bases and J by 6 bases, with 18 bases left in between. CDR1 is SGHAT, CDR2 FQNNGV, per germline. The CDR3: CASSLDFAGSLANIQYF. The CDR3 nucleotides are TGTGCCAGCAGCTTAGATTTCGCAGGGTCCTTGGCAAACATTCAGTACTTC.

In DNA form, the CDR3 reads TGTGCCAGCAGCCAAGAACTAGCGGGGCGAAGCTCCTACGAGCAGTACTTC. This codes for CASSQELAGRSSYEQYF. The V gene is TRBV4-2, the J gene TRBJ2-7; 10 bases agree with TRBD2. The V gene end was trimmed by 0 bases and the J gene end by 0 bases; junction bases not matched to a gene: 5. CDR3 length: 17 amino acids. Germline V CDR1 and CDR2: LGHNA, YNFKEQ.

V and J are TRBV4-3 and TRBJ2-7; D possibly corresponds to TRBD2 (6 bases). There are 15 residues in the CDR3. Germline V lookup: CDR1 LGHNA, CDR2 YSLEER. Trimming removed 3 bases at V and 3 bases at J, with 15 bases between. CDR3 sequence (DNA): TGCGCCAGCAGCCACTCAGGGAGGTTGGGCTACGAGCAGTACTTC. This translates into CASSHSGRLGYEQYF.

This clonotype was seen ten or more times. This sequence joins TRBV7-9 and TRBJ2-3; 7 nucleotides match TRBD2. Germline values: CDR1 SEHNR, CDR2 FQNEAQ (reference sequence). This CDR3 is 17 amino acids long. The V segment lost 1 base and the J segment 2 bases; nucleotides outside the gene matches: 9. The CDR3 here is CASSLVAPSGSTDTQYF. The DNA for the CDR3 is TGTGCCAGCAGCTTAGTGGCCCCTAGCGGATCCACAGATACGCAGTATTTT.

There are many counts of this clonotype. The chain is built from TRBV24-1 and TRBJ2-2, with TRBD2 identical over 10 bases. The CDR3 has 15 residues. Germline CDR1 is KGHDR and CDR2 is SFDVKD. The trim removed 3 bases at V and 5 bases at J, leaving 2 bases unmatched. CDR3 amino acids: CATSDRTSGTGELFF. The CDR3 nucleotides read TGTGCCACCAGTGATCGGACTAGCGGTACCGGGGAGCTGTTTTTT.

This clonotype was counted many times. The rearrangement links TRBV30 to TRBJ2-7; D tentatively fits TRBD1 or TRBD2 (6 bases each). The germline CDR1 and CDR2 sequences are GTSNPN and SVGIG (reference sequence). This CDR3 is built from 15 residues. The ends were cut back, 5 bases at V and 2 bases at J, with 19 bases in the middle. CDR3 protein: CAWRAAAGQTYEQYF. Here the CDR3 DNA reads TGTGCCTGGCGGGCGGCCGCGGGACAAACCTACGAGCAGTACTTC.

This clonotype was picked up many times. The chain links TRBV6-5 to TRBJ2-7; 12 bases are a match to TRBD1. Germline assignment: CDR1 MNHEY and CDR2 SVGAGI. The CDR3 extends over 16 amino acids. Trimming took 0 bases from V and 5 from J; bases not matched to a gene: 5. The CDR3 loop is CASSYSPGQGANEQYF. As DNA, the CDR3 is TGTGCCAGCAGTTACTCACCGGGACAGGGGGCAAACGAGCAGTACTTC.

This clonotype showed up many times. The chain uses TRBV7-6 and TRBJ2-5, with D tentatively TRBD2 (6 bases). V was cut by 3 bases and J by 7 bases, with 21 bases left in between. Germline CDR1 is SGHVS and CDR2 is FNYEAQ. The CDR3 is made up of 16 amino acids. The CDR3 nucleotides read TGTGCCAGCAGCTTGTCAAGAACCGAACTAGCAGGGACCCAGTACTTC. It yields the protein CASSLSRTELAGTQYF.

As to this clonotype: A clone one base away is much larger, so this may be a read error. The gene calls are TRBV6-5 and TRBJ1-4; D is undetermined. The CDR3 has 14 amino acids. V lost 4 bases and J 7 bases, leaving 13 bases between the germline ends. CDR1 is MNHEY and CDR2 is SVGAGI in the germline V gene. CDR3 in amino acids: CASSSMGSTEKLFF. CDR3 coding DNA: TGTGCCAGCAGTTCAATGGGATCTACTGAAAAACTGTTTTTT.

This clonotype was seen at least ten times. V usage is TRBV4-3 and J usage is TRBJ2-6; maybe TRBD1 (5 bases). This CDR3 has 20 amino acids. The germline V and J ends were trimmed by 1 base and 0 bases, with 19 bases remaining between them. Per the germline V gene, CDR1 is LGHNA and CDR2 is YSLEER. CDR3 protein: CASSQVLTAPIDSGANVLTF. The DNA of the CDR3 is TGCGCCAGCAGCCAAGTCCTGACAGCTCCTATCGACTCTGGGGCCAACGTCCTGACTTTC.

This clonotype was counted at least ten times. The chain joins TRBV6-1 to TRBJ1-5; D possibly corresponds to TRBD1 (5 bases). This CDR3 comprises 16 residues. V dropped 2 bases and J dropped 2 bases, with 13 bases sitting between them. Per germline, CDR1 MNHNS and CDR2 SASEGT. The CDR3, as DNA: TGTGCCAGCAGTGAATGGGGACTTGAGGGCAATCAGCCCCAGCATTTT. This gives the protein CASSEWGLEGNQPQHF.

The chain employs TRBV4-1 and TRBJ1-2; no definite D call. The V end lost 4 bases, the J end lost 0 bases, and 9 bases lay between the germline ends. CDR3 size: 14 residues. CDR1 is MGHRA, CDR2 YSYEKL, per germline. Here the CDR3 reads CASSRTDPNYGYTF. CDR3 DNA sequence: TGCGCCAGCAGCCGGACGGACCCTAACTATGGCTACACCTTC.

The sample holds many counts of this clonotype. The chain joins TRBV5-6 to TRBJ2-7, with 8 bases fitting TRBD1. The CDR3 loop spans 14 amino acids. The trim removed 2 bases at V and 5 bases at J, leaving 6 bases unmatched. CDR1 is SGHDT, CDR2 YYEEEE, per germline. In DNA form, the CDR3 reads TGTGCCAGCAGCTTTGGACAGGGACTTGACGAGCAGTACTTC. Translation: CASSFGQGLDEQYF.

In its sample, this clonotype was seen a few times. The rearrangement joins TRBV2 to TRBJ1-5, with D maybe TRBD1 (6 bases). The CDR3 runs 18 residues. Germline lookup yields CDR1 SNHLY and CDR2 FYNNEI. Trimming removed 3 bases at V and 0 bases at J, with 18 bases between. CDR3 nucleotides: TGTGCCAGCAGTGATGGGGGCGGCCACTCCTATAGCAATCAGCCCCAGCATTTT. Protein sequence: CASSDGGGHSYSNQPQHF.

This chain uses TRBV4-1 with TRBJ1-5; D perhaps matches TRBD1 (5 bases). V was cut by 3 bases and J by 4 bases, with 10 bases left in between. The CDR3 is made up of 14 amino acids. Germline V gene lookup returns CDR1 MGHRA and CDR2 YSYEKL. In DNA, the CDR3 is TGCGCCAGCAGCCACCGGGGGTCGAATCAGCCCCAGCATTTT. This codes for CASSHRGSNQPQHF.

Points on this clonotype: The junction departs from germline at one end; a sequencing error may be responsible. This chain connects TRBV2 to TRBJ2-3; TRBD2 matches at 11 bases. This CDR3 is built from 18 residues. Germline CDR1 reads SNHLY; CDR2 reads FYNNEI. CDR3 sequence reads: CTSPPSLAGGPGTDTQYF. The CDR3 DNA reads TGTACCAGCCCACCTTCCTTAGCGGGGGGGCCGGGCACAGATACGCAGTATTTT.

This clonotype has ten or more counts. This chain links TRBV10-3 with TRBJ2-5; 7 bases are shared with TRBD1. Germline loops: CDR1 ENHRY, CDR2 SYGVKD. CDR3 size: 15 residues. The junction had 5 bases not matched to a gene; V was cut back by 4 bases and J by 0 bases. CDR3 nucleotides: TGTGCCATCAGTGCCGTGACAGGGTACCAAGAGACCCAGTACTTC. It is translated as CAISAVTGYQETQYF.

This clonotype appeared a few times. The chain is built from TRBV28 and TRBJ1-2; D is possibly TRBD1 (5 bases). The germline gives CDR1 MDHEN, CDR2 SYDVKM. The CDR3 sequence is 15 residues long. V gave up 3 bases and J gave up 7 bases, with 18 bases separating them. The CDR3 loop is CASSFPKAGTIGYTF. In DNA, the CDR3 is TGTGCCAGCAGTTTCCCAAAAGCGGGGACTATTGGCTACACCTTC.

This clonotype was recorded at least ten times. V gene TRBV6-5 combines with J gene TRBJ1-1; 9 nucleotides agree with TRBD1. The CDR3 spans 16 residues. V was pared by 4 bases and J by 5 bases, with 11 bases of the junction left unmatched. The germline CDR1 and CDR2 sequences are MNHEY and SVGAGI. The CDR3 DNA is TGTGCCAGCAGTTTCATTCCGGGACAGGGATTGACTGAAGCTTTCTTT. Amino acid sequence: CASSFIPGQGLTEAFF.

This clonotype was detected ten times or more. The CDR3 sequence is CATSKGYNEQFF. In DNA, the CDR3 is TGTGCCACCAGCAAAGGGTACAATGAGCAGTTCTTC. The rearrangement joins TRBV15 to TRBJ2-1, with D uncertain. From germline, CDR1 is LNHNV and CDR2 YYDKDF (reference sequence). This CDR3 is built from 12 residues. Trimming cost V 4 bases and J 4 bases, with 5 bases left between them.

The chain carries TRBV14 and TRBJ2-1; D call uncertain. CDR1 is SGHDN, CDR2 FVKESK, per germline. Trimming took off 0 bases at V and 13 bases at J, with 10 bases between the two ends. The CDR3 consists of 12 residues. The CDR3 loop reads CASSQDRHYQFF. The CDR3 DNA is TGTGCCAGCAGCCAAGATCGGCATTACCAGTTCTTC.

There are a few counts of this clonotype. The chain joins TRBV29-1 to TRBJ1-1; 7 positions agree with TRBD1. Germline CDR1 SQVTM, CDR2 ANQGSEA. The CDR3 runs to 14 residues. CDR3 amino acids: CRDPGQTMNTEAFF. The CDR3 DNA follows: TGCAGGGACCCGGGACAGACCATGAACACTGAAGCTTTCTTT.

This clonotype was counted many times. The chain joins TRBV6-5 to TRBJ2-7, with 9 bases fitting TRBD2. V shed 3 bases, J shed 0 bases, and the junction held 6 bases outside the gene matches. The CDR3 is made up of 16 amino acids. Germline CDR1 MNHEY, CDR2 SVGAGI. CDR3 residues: CASSYRGGETSYEQYF. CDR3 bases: TGTGCCAGCAGTTATCGCGGGGGGGAGACCTCCTACGAGCAGTACTTC.